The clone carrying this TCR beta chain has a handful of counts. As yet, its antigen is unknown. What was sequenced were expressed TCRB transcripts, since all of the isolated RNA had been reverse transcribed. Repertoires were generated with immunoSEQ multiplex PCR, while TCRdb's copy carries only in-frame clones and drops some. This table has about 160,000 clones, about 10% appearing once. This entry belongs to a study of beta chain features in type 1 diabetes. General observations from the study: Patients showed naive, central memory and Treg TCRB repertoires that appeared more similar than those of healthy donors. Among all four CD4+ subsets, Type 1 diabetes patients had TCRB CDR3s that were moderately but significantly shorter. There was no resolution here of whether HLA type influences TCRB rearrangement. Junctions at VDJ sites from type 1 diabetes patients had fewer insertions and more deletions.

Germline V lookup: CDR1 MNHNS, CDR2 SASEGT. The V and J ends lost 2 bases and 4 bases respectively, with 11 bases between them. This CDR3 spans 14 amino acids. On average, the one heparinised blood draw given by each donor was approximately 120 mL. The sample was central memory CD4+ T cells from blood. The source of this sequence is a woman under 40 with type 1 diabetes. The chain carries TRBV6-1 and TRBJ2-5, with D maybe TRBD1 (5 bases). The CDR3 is CASSESTDGETQYF. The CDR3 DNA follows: TGTGCCAGCAGTGAATCGACAGATGGAGAGACCCAGTACTTC.